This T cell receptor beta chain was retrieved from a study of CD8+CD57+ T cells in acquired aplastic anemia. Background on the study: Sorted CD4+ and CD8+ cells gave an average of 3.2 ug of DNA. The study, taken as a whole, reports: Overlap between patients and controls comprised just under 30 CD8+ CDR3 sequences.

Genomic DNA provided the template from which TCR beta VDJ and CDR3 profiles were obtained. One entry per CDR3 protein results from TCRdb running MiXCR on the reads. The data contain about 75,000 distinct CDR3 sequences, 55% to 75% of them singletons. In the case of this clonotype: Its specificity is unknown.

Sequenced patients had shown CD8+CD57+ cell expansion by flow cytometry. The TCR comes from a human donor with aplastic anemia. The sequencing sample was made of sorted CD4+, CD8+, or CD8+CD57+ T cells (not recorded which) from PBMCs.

The CDR3 DNA sequence: TGCGCCAGCAGTGAGTTTTCCGGGGGGGCCTTAGATACGCAGTATTTT. This gives the protein CASSEFSGGALDTQYF. The chain has TRBV10-2 and TRBJ2-3; TRBD2 aligns across 8 bases. There are 16 residues in the CDR3. The V gene's germline CDR1 is WSHSY and CDR2 SAAADI. J gave up 5 bases and V 1 base, and 8 bases lay outside the gene matches.